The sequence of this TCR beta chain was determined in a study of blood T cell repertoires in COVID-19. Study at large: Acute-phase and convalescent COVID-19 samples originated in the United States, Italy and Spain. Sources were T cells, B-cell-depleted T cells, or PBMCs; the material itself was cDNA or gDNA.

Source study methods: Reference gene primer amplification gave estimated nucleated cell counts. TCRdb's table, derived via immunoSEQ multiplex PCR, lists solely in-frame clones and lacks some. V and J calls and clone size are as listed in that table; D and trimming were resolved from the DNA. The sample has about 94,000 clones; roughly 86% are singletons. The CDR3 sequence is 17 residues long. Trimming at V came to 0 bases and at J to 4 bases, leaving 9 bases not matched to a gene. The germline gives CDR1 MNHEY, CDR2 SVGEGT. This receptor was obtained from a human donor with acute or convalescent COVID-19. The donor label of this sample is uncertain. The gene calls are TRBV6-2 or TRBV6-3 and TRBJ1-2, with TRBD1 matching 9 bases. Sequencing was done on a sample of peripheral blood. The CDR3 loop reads CASSYSSGQGFGYGYTF. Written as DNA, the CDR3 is TGTGCCAGCAGTTACTCGTCCGGACAGGGGTTTGGCTATGGCTACACCTTC.